These T cell receptor beta chains were read from a single sample in a study of blood T cell repertoires in COVID-19. Clones were read by immunoSEQ multiplex PCR, and TCRdb kept only the in-frame ones, dropping some. This table holds approximately 450,000 clones, roughly 90% found once. What was sequenced was peripheral blood. These TCRs come from a woman younger than 45 with acute or convalescent COVID-19. Both conserved end residues are part of each CDR3. A D gene is named only where the DNA matches it firmly. Clone size is shown for a subset of rows, as once, few, many or a class of expanded clone.

D gene,clone size,J gene,V gene,CDR3 protein,CDR3 DNA
-,once,TRBJ2-6,TRBV28,CASSLFGGKSSGANVLTF,TGTGCCAGCAGTTTATTTGGGGGCAAAAGCTCTGGGGCCAACGTCCTGACTTTC
-,-,TRBJ2-7,TRBV7-2,CASSLWVYQTNYEQYF,TGTGCCAGCAGCTTATGGGTTTATCAGACTAACTACGAGCAGTACTTC
TRBD2,-,TRBJ2-3,TRBV18,CASSPQGLADNTDTQYF,TGTGCCAGCTCACCACAGGGACTAGCGGACAACACAGATACGCAGTATTTT
-,once,TRBJ2-1,TRBV5-1,CASSFGAKNLNEQFF,TGCGCCAGCAGCTTTGGGGCCAAAAACCTCAATGAGCAGTTCTTC
TRBD2,once,TRBJ2-3,TRBV7-3,CASSLLRTSDGDTQYF,TGTGCCAGCAGCTTACTTCGGACTAGCGACGGAGATACGCAGTATTTT
-,-,TRBJ1-1,TRBV20-1,CSASSGFEAFF,TGCAGTGCTAGCTCCGGTTTTGAAGCTTTCTTT
TRBD1,-,TRBJ1-2,TRBV5-1,CASSSTGQGFEGYTF,TGCGCCAGCAGCTCAACGGGACAGGGTTTTGAGGGCTACACCTTC
-,-,TRBJ2-3,TRBV28,CASRGGPRTDTQYF,TGTGCCAGCAGGGGGGGGCCCCGCACAGATACGCAGTATTTT
-,once,TRBJ1-2,TRBV7-2,CASSLVQAEAYGYTF,TGTGCCAGCAGCTTAGTACAGGCCGAAGCCTATGGCTACACCTTC
-,-,TRBJ1-1,TRBV27,CASSAPSAEAFF,TGTGCCAGCAGTGCCCCTTCGGCGGAGGCTTTCTTT
-,-,TRBJ1-1,TRBV2,CASSSQGLNTEAFF,TGTGCCAGCAGTTCACAGGGTTTGAACACTGAAGCTTTCTTT
-,-,TRBJ2-2,TRBV10-1,CASRNGTSNGELFF,TGCGCCAGCAGAAATGGGACTTCGAACGGGGAGCTGTTTTTT
-,-,TRBJ2-5,TRBV2,CASRSGEGGETQYF,TGTGCCAGCAGATCAGGGGAAGGAGGAGAGACCCAGTACTTC
TRBD1,-,TRBJ1-2,TRBV4-1,CASSPPGQTINYGYTF,TGCGCCAGCAGCCCCCCGGGACAGACTATTAACTATGGCTACACCTTC
-,-,TRBJ2-2,TRBV12-3/TRBV12-4,CASEGDTGELFF,TGTGCCTCGGAAGGAGACACCGGGGAGCTGTTTTTT
TRBD1,-,TRBJ1-5,TRBV7-9,CASSTGGVQPQHF,TGTGCCAGCAGTACAGGGGGCGTACAGCCCCAGCATTTT
-,once,TRBJ2-1,TRBV28,CASSSPGTEQFF,TGTGCCAGCAGTTCTCCCGGGACAGAGCAGTTCTTC
TRBD2,-,TRBJ2-3,TRBV9,CASSPSGGATDTQYF,TGTGCCAGCAGCCCCAGCGGGGGGGCCACAGATACGCAGTATTTT
TRBD1,-,TRBJ2-2,TRBV5-1,CASSRTADRGSNTGELFF,TGCGCCAGCAGCCGCACAGCGGACAGGGGTTCCAACACCGGGGAGCTGTTTTTT
TRBD1,-,TRBJ1-3,TRBV5-1,CASKGGTGTGNTIYF,TGCGCCAGCAAAGGGGGGACAGGGACTGGAAACACCATATATTTT
TRBD2,-,TRBJ2-1,TRBV12-5,CASGLTSGGEQFF,TGTGCTAGTGGTTTGACTAGCGGGGGTGAGCAGTTCTTC
-,-,TRBJ2-7,TRBV9,CASSVGGGAYEQYF,TGTGCCAGCAGCGTAGGCGGGGGCGCCTACGAGCAGTACTTC
TRBD1,-,TRBJ2-7,TRBV19,CASSTWDRGDEQYF,TGTGCCAGTAGCACTTGGGACAGGGGGGACGAGCAGTACTTC
-,-,TRBJ2-3,TRBV2,CASSEQGEDTDTQYF,TGTGCCAGCAGTGAACAGGGGGAGGACACAGATACGCAGTATTTT
-,-,TRBJ1-2,TRBV18,CASSPGWGGHYGYTF,TGTGCCAGCTCACCAGGTTGGGGGGGGCACTATGGCTACACCTTC
-,-,TRBJ2-6,TRBV18,CASSPEGVYSGANVLTF,TGTGCCAGCTCACCAGAGGGGGTGTACTCTGGGGCCAACGTCCTGACTTTC
-,-,TRBJ2-3,TRBV11-2,CASSLAIRGASTDTQYF,TGTGCCAGCAGCTTAGCGATCAGGGGGGCTAGCACAGATACGCAGTATTTT
-,-,TRBJ2-3,TRBV4-1,CASSQAESTDTQYF,TGCGCCAGCAGCCAAGCAGAAAGCACAGATACGCAGTATTTT
-,-,TRBJ1-4,TRBV6-5,CASMRARGEKLFF,TGTGCCAGCATGAGGGCTCGGGGTGAAAAACTGTTTTTT
-,many,TRBJ1-6,TRBV7-8,CASSRPDRGYNSPLHF,TGTGCCAGCAGCCGCCCCGACCGGGGCTATAATTCACCCCTCCACTTT
-,-,TRBJ2-2,TRBV11-2,CASSLSGWRGSRTGELFF,TGTGCCAGCAGCTTATCGGGTTGGCGGGGCTCAAGGACCGGGGAGCTGTTTTTT
TRBD1,-,TRBJ2-7,TRBV14,CASSPRTGVYEQYF,TGTGCCAGCAGCCCCCGGACAGGGGTATACGAGCAGTACTTC
-,-,TRBJ2-1,TRBV19,CASSILPLVDSRPHEQFF,TGTGCCAGTAGTATACTCCCACTCGTGGACAGCAGACCCCATGAGCAGTTCTTC
-,-,TRBJ2-3,TRBV6-4,CASSDYRSTSTDTQYF,TGTGCCAGCAGTGACTACAGGTCTACTAGCACAGATACGCAGTATTTT
TRBD1,-,TRBJ1-2,TRBV7-9,CASSLKQGVNGYTF,TGTGCCAGCAGCTTAAAGCAGGGGGTCAATGGCTACACCTTC
TRBD1,many,TRBJ2-7,TRBV28,CASSSTWDRGVYEQYF,TGTGCCAGCAGTTCTACCTGGGACAGGGGTGTCTACGAGCAGTACTTC
TRBD1,-,TRBJ1-1,TRBV20-1,CSASPRGRVGTEAFF,TGCAGTGCTAGTCCCAGGGGGCGAGTAGGCACTGAAGCTTTCTTT
-,-,TRBJ2-1,TRBV6-2/TRBV6-3,CASSRVLQGGVEQFF,TGTGCCAGCAGCCGCGTCCTACAGGGGGGGGTTGAGCAGTTCTTC
TRBD1,-,TRBJ2-7,TRBV2,CASRGQVPYF,TGTGCCAGCAGGGGACAGGTTCCGTACTTC